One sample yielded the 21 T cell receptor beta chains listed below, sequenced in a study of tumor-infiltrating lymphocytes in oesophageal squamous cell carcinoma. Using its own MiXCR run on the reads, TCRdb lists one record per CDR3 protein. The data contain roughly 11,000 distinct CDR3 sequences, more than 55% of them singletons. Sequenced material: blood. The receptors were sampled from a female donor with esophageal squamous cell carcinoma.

The CDR3 loop is CASSLSLERRHEQYF. CDR3 DNA: TGTGCCAGCAGCTTATCACTAGAGCGGCGGCATGAGCAGTACTTC. The rearrangement uses TRBV7-2 and TRBJ2-5, with D tentatively TRBD2 (5 bases). The CDR3 covers 15 residues. V shed 2 bases and J shed 11 bases, with 21 bases lying between them. Germline V gene data show CDR1 as SGHTA and CDR2 as FQGNSA.

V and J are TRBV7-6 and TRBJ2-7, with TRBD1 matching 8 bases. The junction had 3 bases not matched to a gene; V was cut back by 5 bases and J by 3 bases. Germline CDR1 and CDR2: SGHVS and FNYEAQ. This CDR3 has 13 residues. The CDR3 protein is CASSPTGGYEQYF. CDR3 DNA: TGTGCCAGCAGCCCTACAGGGGGCTACGAGCAGTACTTC.

The chain's CDR3 is CASSLPGQNYEQYF. The CDR3 region has the DNA TGTGCCAGCAGCCTCCCGGGACAGAACTACGAGCAGTACTTC. The chain carries TRBV7-4 and TRBJ2-7; 7 bases are shared with TRBD1. Germline V CDR1 and CDR2: SGHVT, SQSDAQ. J lost 3 bases, V lost 5 bases, and 7 bases had no gene match. The CDR3 consists of 14 residues.

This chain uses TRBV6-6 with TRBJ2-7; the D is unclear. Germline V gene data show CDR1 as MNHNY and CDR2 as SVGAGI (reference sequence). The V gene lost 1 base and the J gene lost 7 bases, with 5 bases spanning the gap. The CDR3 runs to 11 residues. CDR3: CASSYYDEQYF. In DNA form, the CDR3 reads TGTGCCAGCAGTTACTACGATGAGCAGTACTTC.

The CDR3 region has the DNA TGTGCCAGCAGCCCCGGGGGGGCCAAGGAGCAGTTCTTC. This gives the protein CASSPGGAKEQFF. This chain joins TRBV11-3 and TRBJ2-1; 8 bases are shared with TRBD2. Per the germline V gene, CDR1 is SGHNT and CDR2 is YENEEA. The V gene end was trimmed by 5 bases and the J gene end by 10 bases; junction bases not matched to a gene: 7. The CDR3 length is 13 residues.

CDR3 nucleotides: TGTGCCAGCAGTTTCAGTCCTCCGACAGGGACGACCCAGTACTTC. Translation: CASSFSPPTGTTQYF. The chain uses TRBV27 and TRBJ1-1; 7 nucleotides agree with TRBD1. The J call is doubtful: the DNA matches TRBJ2-5 better. Looked up from germline, CDR1 is MNHEY and CDR2 is SMNVEV (reference sequence). The CDR3 has 15 amino acids.

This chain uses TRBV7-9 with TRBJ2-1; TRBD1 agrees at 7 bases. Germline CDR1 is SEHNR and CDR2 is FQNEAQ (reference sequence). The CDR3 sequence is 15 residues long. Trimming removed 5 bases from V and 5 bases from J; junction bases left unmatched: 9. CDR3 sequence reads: CASSPSEGANNEQFF. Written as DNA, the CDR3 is TGTGCCAGCAGCCCGTCCGAGGGGGCGAACAATGAGCAGTTCTTC.

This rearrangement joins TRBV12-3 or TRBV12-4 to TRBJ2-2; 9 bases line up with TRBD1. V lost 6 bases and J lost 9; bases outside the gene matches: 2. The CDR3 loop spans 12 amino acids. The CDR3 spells CASRGQGRELFF. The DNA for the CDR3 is TGTGCCAGCAGGGGACAGGGCAGGGAGCTGTTTTTT.

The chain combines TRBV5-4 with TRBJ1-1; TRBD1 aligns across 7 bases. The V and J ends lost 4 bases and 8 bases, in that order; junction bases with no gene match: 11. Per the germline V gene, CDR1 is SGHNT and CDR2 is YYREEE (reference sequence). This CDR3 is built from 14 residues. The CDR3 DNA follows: TGTGCCAGCAGCGAGGGACAGCTCGTAACCGAAGCTTTCTTT. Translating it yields CASSEGQLVTEAFF.

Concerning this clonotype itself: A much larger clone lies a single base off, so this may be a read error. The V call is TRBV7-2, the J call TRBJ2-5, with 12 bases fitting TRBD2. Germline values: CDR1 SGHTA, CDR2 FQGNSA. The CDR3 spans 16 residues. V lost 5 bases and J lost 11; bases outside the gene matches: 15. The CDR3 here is CASSDRTSGTRNEQYF. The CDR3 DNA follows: TGTGCCAGCAGCGACCGGACTAGCGGGACAAGGAATGAGCAGTACTTC. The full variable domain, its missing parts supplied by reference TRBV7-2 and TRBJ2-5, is GAGVSQSPSNKVTEKGKDVELRCDPISGHTALYWYRQSLGQGLEFLIYFQGNSAPDKSGLPSDRFSAERTGGSVSTLTIQRTQQEDSAVYLCASSDRTSGTRNEQYFGPGTRLLVL.

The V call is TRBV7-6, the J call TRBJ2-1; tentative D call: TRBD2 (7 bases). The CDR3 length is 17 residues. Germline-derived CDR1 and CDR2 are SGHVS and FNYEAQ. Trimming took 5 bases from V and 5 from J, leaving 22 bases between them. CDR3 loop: CASSPRGWRGNNNEQFF. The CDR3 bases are TGTGCCAGCAGCCCGAGGGGGTGGCGGGGGAATAACAATGAGCAGTTCTTC.

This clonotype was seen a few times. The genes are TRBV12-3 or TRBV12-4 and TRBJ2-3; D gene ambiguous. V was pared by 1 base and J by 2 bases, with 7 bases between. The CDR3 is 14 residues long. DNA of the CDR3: TGTGCCAGCAGTTTAGTCCGAGTCACAGATACGCAGTATTTT. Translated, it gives CASSLVRVTDTQYF.

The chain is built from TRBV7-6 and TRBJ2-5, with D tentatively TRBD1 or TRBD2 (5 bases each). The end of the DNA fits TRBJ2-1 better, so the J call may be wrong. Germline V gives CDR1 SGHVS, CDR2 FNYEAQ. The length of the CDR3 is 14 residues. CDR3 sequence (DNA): TGTGCCAGCAGCTTAGGGGGGAACTACAATGAGCAGTTCTTC. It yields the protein CASSLGGNYNEQFF.

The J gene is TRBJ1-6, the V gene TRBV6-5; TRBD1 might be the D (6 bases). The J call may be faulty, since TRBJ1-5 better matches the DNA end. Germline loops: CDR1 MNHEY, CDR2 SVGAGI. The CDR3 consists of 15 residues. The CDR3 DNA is TGTGCCAGCAGTTACTCCGGGACATTCGATCAGCCCCAGCATTTT. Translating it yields CASSYSGTFDQPQHF.

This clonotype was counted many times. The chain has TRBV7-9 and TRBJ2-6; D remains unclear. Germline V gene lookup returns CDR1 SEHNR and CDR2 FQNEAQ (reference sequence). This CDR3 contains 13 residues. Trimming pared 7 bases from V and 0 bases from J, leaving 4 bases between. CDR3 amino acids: CASIPSGANVLTF. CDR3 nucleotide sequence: TGTGCCAGCATCCCCTCTGGGGCCAACGTCCTGACTTTC.

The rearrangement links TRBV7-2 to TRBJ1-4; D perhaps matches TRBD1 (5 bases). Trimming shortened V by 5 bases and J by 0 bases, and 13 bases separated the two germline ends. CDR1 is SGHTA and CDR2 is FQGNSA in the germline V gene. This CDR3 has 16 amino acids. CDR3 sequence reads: CASSPGPDATNEKLFF. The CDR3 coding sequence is TGTGCCAGCAGCCCGGGACCGGATGCAACTAATGAAAAACTGTTTTTT.

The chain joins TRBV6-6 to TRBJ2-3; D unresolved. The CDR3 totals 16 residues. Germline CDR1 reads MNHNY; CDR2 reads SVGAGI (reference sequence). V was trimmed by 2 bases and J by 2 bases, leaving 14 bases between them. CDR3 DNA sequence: TGTGCCAGCAGTTACGCGGCTGGACCCACCACAGATACGCAGTATTTT. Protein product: CASSYAAGPTTDTQYF.

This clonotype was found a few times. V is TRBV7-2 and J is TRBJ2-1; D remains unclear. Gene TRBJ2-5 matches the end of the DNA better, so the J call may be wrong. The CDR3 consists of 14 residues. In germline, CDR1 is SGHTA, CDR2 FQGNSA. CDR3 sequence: CASSHRTISETQYF. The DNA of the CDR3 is TGTGCCAGCAGCCATAGGACCATTTCAGAGACCCAGTACTTC.

CDR3 residues: CASSSRPTGADTQYF. The CDR3 nucleotides read TGTGCCAGCAGTTCCCGACCGACTGGCGCAGATACGCAGTATTTT. The V call is TRBV27, the J call TRBJ2-3; D not resolved. Germline loops: CDR1 MNHEY, CDR2 SMNVEV (reference sequence). Trimming stripped 4 bases from V and 4 bases from J, with 15 bases between. This CDR3 is built from 15 residues.

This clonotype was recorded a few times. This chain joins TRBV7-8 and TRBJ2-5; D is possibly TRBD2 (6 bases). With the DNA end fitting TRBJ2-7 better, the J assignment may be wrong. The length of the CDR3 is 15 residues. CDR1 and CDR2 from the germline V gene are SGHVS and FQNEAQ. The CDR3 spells CASSLSRRGGYEQYF. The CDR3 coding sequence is TGTGCCAGCAGCTTAAGTCGGAGGGGTGGCTACGAGCAGTACTTC.

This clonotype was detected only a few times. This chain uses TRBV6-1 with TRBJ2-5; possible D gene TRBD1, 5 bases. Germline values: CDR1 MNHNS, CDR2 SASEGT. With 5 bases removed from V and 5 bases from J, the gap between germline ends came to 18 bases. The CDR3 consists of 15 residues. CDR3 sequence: CASSRTRQTSETQYF. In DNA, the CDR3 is TGTGCCAGCAGTAGGACGCGACAGACCAGCGAGACCCAGTACTTC.